The 6 T cell receptor beta chains below all came from one sample that was sequenced in a study of blood T cells in healthy people across ages. A second PCR of about 6 to 12 cycles used a sample-barcoded 5' primer and a J-beta primer mix. Via MiXCR, TCRdb re-called the 5' RACE reads, giving one row per CDR3 protein. The table records 500,000 to 650,000 distinct CDR3 sequences, around 27% of them present only once. These sequences were also reported in another study, on T cells of mothers and their children.

The material sequenced was blood. The source is a boy aged 2 to 10 in good health.

The chain links TRBV7-9 to TRBJ1-2; 9 positions agree with TRBD1. Germline CDR1 SEHNR, CDR2 FQNEAQ (reference sequence). The CDR3 spans 15 residues. After removal of 4 bases from V and 4 bases from J, the junction contained 7 bases not matched to a gene. The CDR3 here is CASSSRGTGPYGYTF. The CDR3 nucleotides are TGTGCCAGCAGCTCTCGGGGGACAGGGCCCTATGGCTACACCTTC.

This clonotype was seen a few times. The gene calls are TRBV10-3 and TRBJ2-7; D call uncertain. The CDR3 spans 14 residues. Germline lookup yields CDR1 ENHRY and CDR2 SYGVKD. The V end was cut by 4 bases, the J end by 0 bases, with 10 bases between. This CDR3 is CAISAGPDSYEQYF. For the CDR3, the DNA is TGTGCCATCAGTGCCGGACCTGACTCCTACGAGCAGTACTTC.

The genes are TRBV27 and TRBJ2-3; D is uncertain. CDR1 is MNHEY and CDR2 is SMNVEV in the germline V gene (reference sequence). Trimming cost V 6 bases and J 2 bases, with 9 bases left between them. The CDR3 extends over 13 amino acids. CDR3 residues: CASSMLVTDTQYF. The CDR3, as DNA: TGTGCCAGCAGCATGCTAGTCACAGATACGCAGTATTTT.

The gene calls are TRBV7-2 and TRBJ1-4; 9 bases are shared with TRBD1. CDR3 length: 17 residues. CDR1 SGHTA and CDR2 FQGNSA come from the germline V gene. The ends lost 3 bases at V and 5 bases at J; junction bases unmatched: 10. The chain's CDR3 is CASSLDRPGTGNEKLFF. CDR3 bases: TGTGCCAGCAGCTTGGACCGACCCGGGACAGGGAATGAAAAACTGTTTTTT. The full variable domain, its missing parts supplied by reference TRBV7-2 and TRBJ1-4, is GAGVSQSPSNKVTEKGKDVELRCDPISGHTALYWYRQSLGQGLEFLIYFQGNSAPDKSGLPSDRFSAERTGGSVSTLTIQRTQQEDSAVYLCASSLDRPGTGNEKLFFGSGTQLSVL.

The rearrangement joins TRBV27 to TRBJ2-1; D is perhaps TRBD1 (5 bases). The J call may be wrong; the DNA end is better matched by TRBJ2-7. Germline V gives CDR1 MNHEY, CDR2 SMNVEV (reference sequence). The CDR3 consists of 13 residues. CDR3 DNA: TGTGCCAGCAGTTTAGCCAGGGAATACGAGCAGTACTTC. Translation: CASSLAREYEQYF.

In nucleotides, the CDR3 is TGTGCCAGCAGCTTCCAGTCCTACAATGAGCAGTTCTTC. This sequence encodes CASSFQSYNEQFF. V and J are TRBV13 and TRBJ2-1; unclear D gene. The CDR3 runs to 13 residues. Trimming shortened V by 3 bases and J by 1 base, and 4 bases separated the two germline ends. Germline V CDR1 and CDR2: PRHDT, FYEKMQ (reference sequence).